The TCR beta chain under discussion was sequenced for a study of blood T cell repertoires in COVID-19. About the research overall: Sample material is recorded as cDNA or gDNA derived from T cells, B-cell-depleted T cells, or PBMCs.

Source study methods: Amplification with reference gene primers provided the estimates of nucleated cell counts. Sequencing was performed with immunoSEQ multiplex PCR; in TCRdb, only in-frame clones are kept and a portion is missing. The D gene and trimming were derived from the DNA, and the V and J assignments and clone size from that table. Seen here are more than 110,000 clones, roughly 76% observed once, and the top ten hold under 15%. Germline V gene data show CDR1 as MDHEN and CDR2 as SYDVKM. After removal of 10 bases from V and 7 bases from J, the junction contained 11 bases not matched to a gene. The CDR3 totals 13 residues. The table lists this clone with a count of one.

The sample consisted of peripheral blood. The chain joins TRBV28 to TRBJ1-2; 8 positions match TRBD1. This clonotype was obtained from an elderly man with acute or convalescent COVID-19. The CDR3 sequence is CAIQGALAPGYTF. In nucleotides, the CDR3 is TGTGCCATTCAGGGGGCGCTTGCCCCTGGCTACACCTTC.